The 6 T cell receptor beta chains given below trace back to one sample, sequenced in a study of control samples from healthy donors and cancer patients. Assay used: immunoSEQ multiplex PCR; TCRdb lists only in-frame clones, some missing. The sample lists over 85,000 clones; roughly 90% were seen once. The specimen was PBMCs. Receptors were obtained from a woman aged 60 to 75 with lung cancer.

This chain connects TRBV7-9 to TRBJ1-1; possible D gene TRBD1, 6 bases. CDR1 and CDR2 from the germline V gene are SEHNR and FQNEAQ (reference sequence). The length of the CDR3 is 15 residues. V dropped 5 bases and J dropped 1 base, with 14 bases sitting between them. CDR3 DNA: TGTGCCAGCAGCACGAACAGGGAGAGGAACACTGAAGCTTTCTTT. It is translated as CASSTNRERNTEAFF.

This chain links TRBV7-8 with TRBJ1-4; unclear D gene. Trimming cost V 5 bases and J 8 bases, with 12 bases left between them. CDR1 is SGHVS and CDR2 is FQNEAQ in the germline V gene. CDR3 length: 13 amino acids. Here the CDR3 reads CASSPTPEEKLFF. The CDR3 DNA is TGTGCCAGCAGCCCTACCCCTGAGGAAAAACTGTTTTTT.

J is TRBJ2-1 and V is TRBV4-1, with a possible D match to TRBD1 (6 bases). Trimming stripped 3 bases from V and 6 bases from J, with 18 bases between. Germline lookup yields CDR1 MGHRA and CDR2 YSYEKL. The CDR3 contains 16 residues. The CDR3 DNA sequence: TGCGCCAGCAGCCATGCGGACAACCTCAGGGGCAATGAGCAGTTCTTC. This translates into CASSHADNLRGNEQFF.

The rearrangement joins TRBV29-1 to TRBJ1-1, with D maybe TRBD1 (5 bases). Between the trimmed V and J ends, which lost 3 bases and 10 bases, there was a span of 9 bases. The germline gives CDR1 SQVTM, CDR2 ANQGSEA. CDR3 length: 10 residues. The CDR3 region is CSVDGQGAFF. CDR3 in DNA: TGCAGCGTTGACGGCCAGGGAGCTTTCTTT.

V usage is TRBV19 and J usage is TRBJ1-1, with D uncertain. Trimming took off 11 bases at V and 0 bases at J, with 7 bases between the two ends. The CDR3 sequence is 11 residues long. Germline CDR1 LNHDA, CDR2 SQIVND (reference sequence). The CDR3 loop is CAAGMNTEAFF. The CDR3 bases are TGTGCCGCAGGAATGAACACTGAAGCTTTCTTT.

The genes are TRBV10-3 and TRBJ1-6, with TRBD1 as a possible D gene (5 bases). Germline lookup yields CDR1 ENHRY and CDR2 SYGVKD. The CDR3 has 10 residues. The germline V and J ends were trimmed by 7 bases and 12 bases, with 7 bases remaining between them. As DNA, the CDR3 is TGTGCCATCATAAGGGGACCCCTCCACTTT. This translates into CAIIRGPLHF.